This T cell receptor beta chain was sequenced for a study of T-cell memory formation after mild COVID-19. Broader study findings: The second-wave clones peaking on day 37 were not confirmed as SARS-CoV-2-specific. The pre-infection memory compartment contained some responding clones, suggesting cross-reactive memory joined. A second wave expanding day 15 to 37 was CD4+-biased; contracting clones were balanced.

Regarding this clonotype: The antigen is undetermined.

Barcoded TCR alpha and TCR beta cDNA libraries with UMIs came from 5'RACE using constant-segment primers. TCRdb called the 5' RACE reads again in MiXCR, with one record for every CDR3 protein. Of just over 300,000 distinct CDR3 sequences listed, approximately 19% were seen once; the top ten hold roughly 21%. Trimming took off 5 bases at V and 0 bases at J, with 8 bases between the two ends. The CDR3 is made up of 14 amino acids. Looked up from germline, CDR1 is MDHEN and CDR2 is SYDVKM. This sequence originates from a young man who had mild COVID-19 (a few samples of this study predate the infection). Cell type and time point are not known. The sample consisted of PBMCs or a T cell subset sorted from them (not recorded which). The chain uses TRBV28 and TRBJ1-5; D ambiguous. In DNA, the CDR3 is TGTGCCAGCAGTGAAGTTTATAGCAATCAGCCCCAGCATTTT. This translates into CASSEVYSNQPQHF. The full variable domain, its missing parts supplied by reference TRBV28 and TRBJ1-5, is DVKVTQSSRYLVKRTGEKVFLECVQDMDHENMFWYRQDPGLGLRLIYFSYDVKMKEKGDIPEGYSVSREKKERFSLILESASTNQTSMYLCASSEVYSNQPQHFGDGTRLSIL.